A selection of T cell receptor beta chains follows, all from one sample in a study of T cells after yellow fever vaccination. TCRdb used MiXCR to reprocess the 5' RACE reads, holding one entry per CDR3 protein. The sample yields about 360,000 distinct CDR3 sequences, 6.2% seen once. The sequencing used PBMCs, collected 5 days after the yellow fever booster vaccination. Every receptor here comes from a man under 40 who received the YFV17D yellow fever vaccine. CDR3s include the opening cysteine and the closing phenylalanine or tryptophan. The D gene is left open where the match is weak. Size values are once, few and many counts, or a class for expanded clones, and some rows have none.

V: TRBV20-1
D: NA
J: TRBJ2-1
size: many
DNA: TGCAGTGCTAGAGGGGATGAGCAGTTCTTC
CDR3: CSARGDEQFF

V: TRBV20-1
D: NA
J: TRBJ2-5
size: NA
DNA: TGCAGTGCTAGACCGACCTTAGAGGCCCCAGGATCGGAGACCCAGTACTTC
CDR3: CSARPTLEAPGSETQYF

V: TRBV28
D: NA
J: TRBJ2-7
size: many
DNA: TGTGCCACCCACGTCCCAAAAACAGGGAAACACGAGCAGTACTTC
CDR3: CATHVPKTGKHEQYF

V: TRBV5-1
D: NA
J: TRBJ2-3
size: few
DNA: TGCGCCAGCAGCTTGGAGGTCCCCGGCGGAGATACGCAGTATTTT
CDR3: CASSLEVPGGDTQYF

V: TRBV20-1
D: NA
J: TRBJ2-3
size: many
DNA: TGCAGTGCTAGACAGCCTAGCACAGATACGCAGTATTTT
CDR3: CSARQPSTDTQYF

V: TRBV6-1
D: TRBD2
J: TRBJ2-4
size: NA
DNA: TGTGCCAGCAGTAAACCCCTAGCGGACTACGCCAAAAACATTCAGTACTTC
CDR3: CASSKPLADYAKNIQYF

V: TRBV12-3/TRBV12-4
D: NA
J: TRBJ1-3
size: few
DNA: TGTGCCAGCAGTTTTTCCATGGGAGGTGGTTCTGGAAACACCATATATTTT
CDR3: CASSFSMGGGSGNTIYF

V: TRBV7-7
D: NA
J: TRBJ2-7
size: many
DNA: TGTGCCAGCAGCTTTCAGGAAGGCGGCGCCTACGAGCAGTACTTC
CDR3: CASSFQEGGAYEQYF

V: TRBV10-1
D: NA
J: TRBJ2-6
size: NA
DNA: TGCGCCAGCAGTGAAGGGGCTGGGGCCAACGTCCTGACTTTC
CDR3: CASSEGAGANVLTF

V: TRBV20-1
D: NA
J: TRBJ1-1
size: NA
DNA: TGCAGTCCCGCGAAGGGTAACACTGAAGCTTTCTTT
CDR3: CSPAKGNTEAFF

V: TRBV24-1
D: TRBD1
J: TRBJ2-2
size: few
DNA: TGTGCCACCAGCGACAGGGGGCTTGGCGGGGAGCTGTTTTTT
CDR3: CATSDRGLGGELFF

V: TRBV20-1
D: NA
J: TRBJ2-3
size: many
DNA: TGCAGTGCGCCCCCTGTGGGGCGGACTAGCACAGATACGCAGTATTTT
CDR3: CSAPPVGRTSTDTQYF

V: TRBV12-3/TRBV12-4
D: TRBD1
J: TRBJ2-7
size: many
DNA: TGTGCCAGCAGTCCTCACAGGGGGCTATACGAGCAGTACTTC
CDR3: CASSPHRGLYEQYF

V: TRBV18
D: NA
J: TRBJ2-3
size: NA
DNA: TGTGCCAGCTCACCATCAAGTTCCTTCAACACAGATACGCAGTATTTT
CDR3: CASSPSSSFNTDTQYF

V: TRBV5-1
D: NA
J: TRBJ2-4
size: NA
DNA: TGCGCCAGCAGCTTGGATGGGGACATTCAGTACTTC
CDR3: CASSLDGDIQYF

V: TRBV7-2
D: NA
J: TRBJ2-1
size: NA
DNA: TGTGCCAGCAGCTTCTTGCGGAGCTCCTACAATGAGCAGTTCTTC
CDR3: CASSFLRSSYNEQFF

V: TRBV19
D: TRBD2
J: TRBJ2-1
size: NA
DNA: TGTGCCAGTAGTCCCATAGCGGGGGGACATGAGCAGTTCTTC
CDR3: CASSPIAGGHEQFF

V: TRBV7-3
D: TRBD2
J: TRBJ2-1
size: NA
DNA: TGTACCAGCAGCTTAATGACAACGAGCGGGAGTGGCGATGAGCAGTTCTTC
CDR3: CTSSLMTTSGSGDEQFF

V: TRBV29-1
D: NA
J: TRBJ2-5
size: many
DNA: TGCAGCGTTGAAGATCATGCAGGGCAAGAGACCCAGTACTTC
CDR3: CSVEDHAGQETQYF